These T cell receptor beta chains were read from a single sample in a study of early stage breast cancer tumors. Libraries were prepared by immunoSEQ multiplex PCR; TCRdb keeps only in-frame clonotypes and omits some of them. The sample includes around 28,000 clones, around 50% seen only once; the top ten take more than 7%. Sequencing input: breast tumor tissue. The receptors were gathered from a person in their fifties with breast cancer. CDR3s include the opening cysteine and the closing phenylalanine or tryptophan. A D gene is named only where the DNA matches it firmly. Rows give clone size only sometimes, using once, few, many, or a class for an expanded clone.

d_gene: .
j_gene: TRBJ2-7
v_gene: TRBV30
abundance: .
CDR3nt: TGTGCCTGGAGTGCTCTCTCGGGGACCGAGCAGTACTTC
CDR3aa: CAWSALSGTEQYF

d_gene: .
j_gene: TRBJ2-2
v_gene: TRBV10-3
abundance: .
CDR3nt: TGTGCCATCAGAAGAGAGAAGGGCGGGGAGCTGTTTTTT
CDR3aa: CAIRREKGGELFF

d_gene: TRBD2
j_gene: TRBJ2-7
v_gene: TRBV7-6
abundance: .
CDR3nt: TGTGCCAGCAGCTCCTTAGCGGGATCGGGTTACGAGCAGTACTTC
CDR3aa: CASSSLAGSGYEQYF

d_gene: TRBD2
j_gene: TRBJ2-3
v_gene: TRBV10-1
abundance: few
CDR3nt: TGCGCCAGCAGTGTACTAGCGGGAGTCAGAGATACGCAGTATTTT
CDR3aa: CASSVLAGVRDTQYF

d_gene: .
j_gene: TRBJ1-1
v_gene: TRBV15
abundance: .
CDR3nt: TGTGCCACCACCTCGAGGAGAGGGTACGGCACTGAAGCTTTCTTT
CDR3aa: CATTSRRGYGTEAFF

d_gene: TRBD1
j_gene: TRBJ1-1
v_gene: TRBV5-1
abundance: .
CDR3nt: TGCGCCAGCAGCTCCCAGGGGGCGAACACTGAAGCTTTCTTT
CDR3aa: CASSSQGANTEAFF

d_gene: TRBD1
j_gene: TRBJ1-4
v_gene: TRBV4-1
abundance: .
CDR3nt: TGCGCCAGCAGCCAATGGACAGGGGGCTCCATTGCTAATGAAAAACTGTTTTTT
CDR3aa: CASSQWTGGSIANEKLFF

d_gene: .
j_gene: TRBJ2-7
v_gene: TRBV27
abundance: .
CDR3nt: TGTGCCAGCAGTTTTGGACCGGGTTACGAGCAGTACTTC
CDR3aa: CASSFGPGYEQYF

d_gene: TRBD2
j_gene: TRBJ2-7
v_gene: TRBV13
abundance: .
CDR3nt: TGTGCCAGCAGCCCCAGGGGACTAGCGGGGAACTACGAGCAGTACTTC
CDR3aa: CASSPRGLAGNYEQYF

d_gene: .
j_gene: TRBJ1-1
v_gene: TRBV29-1
abundance: .
CDR3nt: TGCAGCGTTGAAAAAGGCCAGAACACTGAAGCTTTCTTT
CDR3aa: CSVEKGQNTEAFF

d_gene: TRBD1
j_gene: TRBJ1-5
v_gene: TRBV6-5
abundance: few
CDR3nt: TGTGCCAGCAGTTACTCGAGAGCAGGGGGTCAGCCCCAGCATTTT
CDR3aa: CASSYSRAGGQPQHF

d_gene: .
j_gene: TRBJ2-3
v_gene: TRBV19
abundance: .
CDR3nt: TGTGCCAGTAGTGATATTAGCTTAGATACGCAGTATTTT
CDR3aa: CASSDISLDTQYF

d_gene: TRBD1
j_gene: TRBJ1-1
v_gene: TRBV2
abundance: once
CDR3nt: TGTGCCAGCAGTGAAAGAGGGGGCGCGAAGACTGAAGCTTTCTTT
CDR3aa: CASSERGGAKTEAFF

d_gene: .
j_gene: TRBJ2-1
v_gene: TRBV7-3
abundance: few
CDR3nt: TGTGCCAGCAGCTCCCCGACTGGATCGAATGAGCAGTTCTTC
CDR3aa: CASSSPTGSNEQFF

d_gene: TRBD2
j_gene: TRBJ2-7
v_gene: TRBV28
abundance: .
CDR3nt: TGTGCCAGCAGTTTACCTAGCGGTCGATACGAGCAGTACTTC
CDR3aa: CASSLPSGRYEQYF

d_gene: .
j_gene: TRBJ2-5
v_gene: TRBV11-2
abundance: .
CDR3nt: TGTGCCAGCAGCTCAGGAGCAGAGACCCAGTACTTC
CDR3aa: CASSSGAETQYF

d_gene: TRBD1
j_gene: TRBJ2-7
v_gene: TRBV2
abundance: few
CDR3nt: TGTGCCAGCAGAGCCGGGACAGGGCTTTACGAGCAGTACTTC
CDR3aa: CASRAGTGLYEQYF

d_gene: TRBD2
j_gene: TRBJ2-7
v_gene: TRBV5-1
abundance: few
CDR3nt: TGCGCCAGCAGCGGGGGACTAGATGAGCAGTACTTC
CDR3aa: CASSGGLDEQYF

d_gene: TRBD1
j_gene: TRBJ2-1
v_gene: TRBV2
abundance: .
CDR3nt: TGTGCCAGCAGACGGGACAGGGGTACCGATGAGCAGTTCTTC
CDR3aa: CASRRDRGTDEQFF

d_gene: .
j_gene: TRBJ2-2
v_gene: TRBV5-4
abundance: .
CDR3nt: TGTGCCAGCAGCTTGTCGCTAGCCATGGCCGGGGAGCTGTTTTTT
CDR3aa: CASSLSLAMAGELFF

d_gene: TRBD2
j_gene: TRBJ2-5
v_gene: TRBV4-2
abundance: few
CDR3nt: TGTGCCAGCAGCCAGCGGGAGAAAGAGACCCAGTACTTC
CDR3aa: CASSQREKETQYF

d_gene: TRBD2
j_gene: TRBJ2-3
v_gene: TRBV6-5
abundance: .
CDR3nt: TGTGCCAGCAGTTACGCGGGAGGGCCCCCAGATACGCAGTATTTT
CDR3aa: CASSYAGGPPDTQYF

d_gene: TRBD2
j_gene: TRBJ2-1
v_gene: TRBV11-2
abundance: few
CDR3nt: TGTGCCAGCAGCTCCCGGACTAGCGGGTACAATGAGCAGTTCTTC
CDR3aa: CASSSRTSGYNEQFF

d_gene: .
j_gene: TRBJ1-5
v_gene: TRBV6-5
abundance: few
CDR3nt: TGTGCCAGCAGTAACCGGGACAACAATCAGCCCCAGCATTTT
CDR3aa: CASSNRDNNQPQHF

d_gene: TRBD2
j_gene: TRBJ2-1
v_gene: TRBV7-2
abundance: few
CDR3nt: TGTGCCAGCAGCGCTACTAGCGGACCCTACAATGAGCAGTTCTTC
CDR3aa: CASSATSGPYNEQFF

d_gene: .
j_gene: TRBJ1-5
v_gene: TRBV11-3
abundance: .
CDR3nt: TGTGCCAGCAGCCCCCGACAGGGCAATCAGCCCCAGCATTTT
CDR3aa: CASSPRQGNQPQHF

d_gene: .
j_gene: TRBJ1-4
v_gene: TRBV18
abundance: .
CDR3nt: TGTGCCAGCTCACCACAGGGAGCTGAAAAACTGTTTTTT
CDR3aa: CASSPQGAEKLFF

d_gene: TRBD1
j_gene: TRBJ2-3
v_gene: TRBV18
abundance: few
CDR3nt: TGTGCCAGCTCACCACCGGGACAGGGGGCAGTAAATACGCAGTATTTT
CDR3aa: CASSPPGQGAVNTQYF

d_gene: .
j_gene: TRBJ2-2
v_gene: TRBV10-3
abundance: .
CDR3nt: TGTGCCATCAGTGTAGACGGGGCTAGCGGGGAGCTGTTTTTT
CDR3aa: CAISVDGASGELFF

d_gene: .
j_gene: TRBJ2-7
v_gene: TRBV15
abundance: .
CDR3nt: TGTGCCACCAGCAGCGCGGGTCCAACTTCGAGGTACGAGCAGTACTTC
CDR3aa: CATSSAGPTSRYEQYF

d_gene: TRBD1
j_gene: TRBJ2-5
v_gene: TRBV7-2
abundance: few
CDR3nt: TGTGCCAGCAGCTTTTCCGGGACAGCATTAGAGACCCAGTACTTC
CDR3aa: CASSFSGTALETQYF

d_gene: .
j_gene: TRBJ2-1
v_gene: TRBV2
abundance: .
CDR3nt: TGTGCCAGCGGCCCACTCCTAACAGGACATGAGCAGTTCTTC
CDR3aa: CASGPLLTGHEQFF

d_gene: .
j_gene: TRBJ2-5
v_gene: TRBV7-9
abundance: .
CDR3nt: TGTGCCAGCAGCCCAAGCCCTAGCCTGAAGACCCAGTACTTC
CDR3aa: CASSPSPSLKTQYF

d_gene: .
j_gene: TRBJ2-3
v_gene: TRBV5-1
abundance: .
CDR3nt: TGCGCCAGCACAAGGGCAGGGCTTCGAGATACGCAGTATTTT
CDR3aa: CASTRAGLRDTQYF

d_gene: .
j_gene: TRBJ1-5
v_gene: TRBV7-3
abundance: .
CDR3nt: TGTGCCAGCAGCTTAGGGGGGGATTTCCAGCCCCAGCATTTT
CDR3aa: CASSLGGDFQPQHF

d_gene: TRBD1
j_gene: TRBJ1-1
v_gene: TRBV19
abundance: once
CDR3nt: TGTGCCAGTAGTACCGACAGGGGCGCGGGCACTGAAGCTTTCTTT
CDR3aa: CASSTDRGAGTEAFF

d_gene: TRBD2
j_gene: TRBJ2-7
v_gene: TRBV6-5
abundance: .
CDR3nt: TGTGCCAGCAGTTACCGGACTAGCGGGAGGTACGAGCAGTACTTC
CDR3aa: CASSYRTSGRYEQYF

d_gene: TRBD1
j_gene: TRBJ1-4
v_gene: TRBV30
abundance: .
CDR3nt: TGTGCCTGGAGCAGTGGACAGGTGATGTTGGTGGCTAATGAAAAACTGTTTTTT
CDR3aa: CAWSSGQVMLVANEKLFF

d_gene: .
j_gene: TRBJ2-5
v_gene: TRBV19
abundance: .
CDR3nt: TGTGCCAGCGCTCCAGCGGACCAAGAGACCCAGTACTTC
CDR3aa: CASAPADQETQYF

d_gene: .
j_gene: TRBJ1-1
v_gene: TRBV7-2
abundance: .
CDR3nt: TGTGCCAGCAGCTTAGTTCCCGGGGGGGGAGAAGCTTTCTTT
CDR3aa: CASSLVPGGGEAFF

d_gene: TRBD1
j_gene: TRBJ1-3
v_gene: TRBV5-4
abundance: .
CDR3nt: TGTGCCAGCAGCCAGGACGGAGGGGGCTTTGGAAACACCATATATTTT
CDR3aa: CASSQDGGGFGNTIYF